The subject of this entry is one T cell receptor beta chain. The clone's antigen remains unknown. The record has no base qualities; no much larger clone is one base away. This sample is part of a study of T cell responses to AZD1222 COVID-19 vaccine (dated by TCRdb to the early 2020s). Broadly, across the study: A total of 233 trial participants underwent TCR sequencing, of whom about 200 received two doses of AZD1222 and about 25 received two doses of the MenACWY control vaccine. Trial participants were enrolled by age into subgroups of 18-55, 56-69 and 70-plus years, and roughly 150, 30 and 60 TCR-sequenced participants, respectively, were included in these subgroups. Broader findings and caveats from the paper: The whole spike protein was spanned by vaccine-associated CD4 TCRs, and dominant responses were seen in regions 160-218 and 743-854. Conclusions about previously exposed vaccinees were limited because only a handful of AZD1222 recipients were SARS-CoV-2 seropositive at baseline. In the small 56-69-year group, the increase in depth fell short of significance, most likely because of low power. Because no day 14 peak-response samples were available, the repertoires could be characterized only after the peak T cell response. Nearly half of unique spike-specific TCRs reportedly recognized epitopes outside regions mutated in the B.1.351 and B.1.1.7 variants. Spike-specific TCR breadth and depth rose significantly after two AZD1222 doses compared with day 0 and with MenACWY recipients. Participants were mostly white British and included more females than males, and it was suggested by the authors that clonal diversity may have been underestimated.

The CDR3 regions of human TCRbeta chains were subjected to immunosequencing. As for the authors' bioinformatics: Repertoire TCRs were matched against a reference library of SARS-CoV-2-specific TCRs generated with the MIRA antigen-specificity platform. Breadth was defined as the fraction of unique TCRs that were SARS-CoV-2-associated. Depth was defined as the fraction of total T cells that were SARS-CoV-2-associated. Using the MIRA data, each spike-specific TCR was assigned both to the spike region to which the TCR was reactive and to a CD4 or CD8 class. Log10-transformed breadth and depth values were compared by one-way ANOVA with Sidak's multiple comparisons tests. In its TCRdb copy, this immuneACCESS table keeps in-frame sequences only and misses some clones. Where compared with another copy, unresolved V genes explain less than half of these, and the others have no known cause. V and J calls and clone size follow that table, whereas D and trimming were derived from the DNA. For this sample there are approximately 150,000 clones; around 84% appear just once. The ten largest clonotypes hold about 5.4% of the sample.

The sample's time point label, decoded: about 28 days (+/-7) after the second vaccine dose. AZD1222 recipients whose second dose came at about 4 weeks and those whose second dose came at about 12 weeks were combined into one group, since spike-specific TCR depth and breadth did not differ between the two schedules. The vaccinee samples were drawn from two UK trials, COV001 and COV002, one of which was a single-blind randomized controlled phase 2/3 trial testing AZD1222 (ChAdOx1 nCoV-19) in healthy adults. Trial participant PBMC samples were collected at day 0 and day 28 after the second dose for TCRbeta chain sequencing. The germline V gene encodes CDR1 SGHVS and CDR2 FQNEAQ. V and J lose 6 bases and 3 bases, and a span of 9 bases separates them. The CDR3 runs 12 amino acids, cysteine and phenylalanine included. Solely the CDR3 DNA is kept, with 36 bases framed from the first base.

The source of this sequence is an adult who received the AZD1222 COVID-19 vaccine. Recombination linked TRBV7-8 to TRBJ2-7; the D match is possibly TRBD1 or TRBD2, with 5 bases aligned in each. The sample here was peripheral blood, taken 28 days after the second AZD1222 dose. The base sequence is TGTGCCAGCAGGGGACGGTTCTACGAGCAGTACTTC. Its product reads: CASRGRFYEQYF.